This T cell receptor beta chain was documented in a study of blood T cell repertoires in COVID-19. About the study: COVID-19 samples, acute and convalescent, were from the United States, Italy and Spain.

Produced via immunoSEQ multiplex PCR; TCRdb's table is partial and in-frame only. This repertoire shows about 250,000 clones, 85% to 90% found once; its top ten account for roughly 2.5%. This sequence was found in a woman aged 18-35 years who had recovered from COVID-19. Sequenced material: PBMCs or T cells enriched from blood (not recorded which).

This CDR3 reads CASSAEPSGPDEQYF. The DNA for the CDR3 is TGTGCCAGCAGCGCTGAGCCCTCAGGGCCCGACGAGCAGTACTTC. This sequence joins TRBV9 and TRBJ2-7; possible D gene TRBD1, 5 bases. This CDR3 spans 15 amino acids. Germline loops: CDR1 SGDLS, CDR2 YYNGEE. V lost 3 bases to trimming and J lost 5 bases, with 18 bases between them.